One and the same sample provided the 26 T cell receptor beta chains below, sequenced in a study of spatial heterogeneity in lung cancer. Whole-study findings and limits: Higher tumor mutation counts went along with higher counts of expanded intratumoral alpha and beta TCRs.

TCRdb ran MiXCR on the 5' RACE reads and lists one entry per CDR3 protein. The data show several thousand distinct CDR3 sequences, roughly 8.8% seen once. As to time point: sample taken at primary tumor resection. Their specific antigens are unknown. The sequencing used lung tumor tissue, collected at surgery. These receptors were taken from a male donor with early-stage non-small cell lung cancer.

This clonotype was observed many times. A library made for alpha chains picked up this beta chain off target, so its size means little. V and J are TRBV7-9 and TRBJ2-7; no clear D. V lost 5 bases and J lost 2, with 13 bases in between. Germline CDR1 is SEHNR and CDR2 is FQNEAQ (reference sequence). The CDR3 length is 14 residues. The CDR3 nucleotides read TGTGCCAGCAGCCCCCCAGAACGCACCTACGAGCAGTACTTC. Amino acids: CASSPPERTYEQYF.

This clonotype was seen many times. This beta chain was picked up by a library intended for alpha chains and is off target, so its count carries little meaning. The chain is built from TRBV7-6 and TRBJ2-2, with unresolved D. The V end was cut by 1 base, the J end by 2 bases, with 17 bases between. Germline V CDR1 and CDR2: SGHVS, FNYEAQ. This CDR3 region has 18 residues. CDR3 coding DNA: TGTGCCAGCAGCTTAGTAGGACCCGAGGCGCCCAACACCGGGGAGCTGTTTTTT. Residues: CASSLVGPEAPNTGELFF.

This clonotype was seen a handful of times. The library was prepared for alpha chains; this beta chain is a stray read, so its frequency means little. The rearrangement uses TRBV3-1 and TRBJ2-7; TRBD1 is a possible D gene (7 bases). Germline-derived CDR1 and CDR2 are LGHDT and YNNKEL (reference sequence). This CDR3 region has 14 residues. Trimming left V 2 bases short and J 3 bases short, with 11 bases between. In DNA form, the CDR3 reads TGTGCCAGCAGCCAAACGCGGGACAGCTACGAGCAGTACTTC. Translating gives CASSQTRDSYEQYF.

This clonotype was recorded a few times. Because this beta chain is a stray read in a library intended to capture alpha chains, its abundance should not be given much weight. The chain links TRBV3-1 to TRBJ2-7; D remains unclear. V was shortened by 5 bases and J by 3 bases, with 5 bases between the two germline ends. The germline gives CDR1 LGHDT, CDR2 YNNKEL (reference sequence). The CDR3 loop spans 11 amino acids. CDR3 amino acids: CASSFNYEQYF. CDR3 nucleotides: TGTGCCAGCAGCTTCAACTACGAGCAGTACTTC.

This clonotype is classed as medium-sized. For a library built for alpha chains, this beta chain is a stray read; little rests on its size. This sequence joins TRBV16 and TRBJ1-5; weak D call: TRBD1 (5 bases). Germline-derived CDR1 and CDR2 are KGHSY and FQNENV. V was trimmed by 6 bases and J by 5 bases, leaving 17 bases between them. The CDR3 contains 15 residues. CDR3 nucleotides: TGTGCCAGCAGTCGAAGCGGGGCCGGTGATCAGCCCCAGCATTTT. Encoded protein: CASSRSGAGDQPQHF.

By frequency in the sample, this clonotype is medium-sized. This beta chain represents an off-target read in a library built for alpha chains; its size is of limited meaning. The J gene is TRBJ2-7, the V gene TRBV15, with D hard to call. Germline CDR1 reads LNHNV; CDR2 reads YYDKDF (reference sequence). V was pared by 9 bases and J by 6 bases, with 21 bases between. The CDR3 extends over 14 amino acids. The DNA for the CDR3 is TGTGCCACACGACCCGACCCGTCGCCGGGCGAGCAGTACTTC. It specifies CATRPDPSPGEQYF.

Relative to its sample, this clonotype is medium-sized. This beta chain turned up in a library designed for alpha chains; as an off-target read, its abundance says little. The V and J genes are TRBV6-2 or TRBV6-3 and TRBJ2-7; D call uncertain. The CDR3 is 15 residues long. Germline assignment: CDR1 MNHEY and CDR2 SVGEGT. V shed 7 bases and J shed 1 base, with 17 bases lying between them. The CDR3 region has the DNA TGTGCCAGCACCCCCTCCGCCGGCCAGTCCTACGAGCAGTACTTC. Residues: CASTPSAGQSYEQYF.

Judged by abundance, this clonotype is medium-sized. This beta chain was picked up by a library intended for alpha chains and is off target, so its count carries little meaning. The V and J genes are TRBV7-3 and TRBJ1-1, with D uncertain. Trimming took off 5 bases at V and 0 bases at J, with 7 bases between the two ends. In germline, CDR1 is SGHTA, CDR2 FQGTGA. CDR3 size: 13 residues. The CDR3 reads CASSLTLNTEAFF. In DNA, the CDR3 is TGTGCCAGCAGCCTGACGTTGAACACTGAAGCTTTCTTT.

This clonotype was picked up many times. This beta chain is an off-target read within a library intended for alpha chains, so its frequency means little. The CDR3 loop is CASSQEISGPENKKLFF. The CDR3 DNA sequence: TGCGCCAGCAGCCAAGAGATTTCGGGACCGGAAAACAAAAAACTGTTTTTT. The rearrangement joins TRBV4-3 to TRBJ1-4, with D possibly TRBD1 on 5 matching bases. Germline V gene sequence: CDR1 LGHNA, CDR2 YSLEER. The CDR3 extends over 17 amino acids. Trimming took 0 bases from V and 9 from J, leaving 20 bases between them.

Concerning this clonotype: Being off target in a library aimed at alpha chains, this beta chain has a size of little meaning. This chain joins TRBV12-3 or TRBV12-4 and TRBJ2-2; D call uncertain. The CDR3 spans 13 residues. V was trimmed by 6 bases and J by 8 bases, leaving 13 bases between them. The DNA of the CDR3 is TGTGCCAGCAGCGCTTTATCCACTGGGGAGCTGTTTTTT. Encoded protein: CASSALSTGELFF.

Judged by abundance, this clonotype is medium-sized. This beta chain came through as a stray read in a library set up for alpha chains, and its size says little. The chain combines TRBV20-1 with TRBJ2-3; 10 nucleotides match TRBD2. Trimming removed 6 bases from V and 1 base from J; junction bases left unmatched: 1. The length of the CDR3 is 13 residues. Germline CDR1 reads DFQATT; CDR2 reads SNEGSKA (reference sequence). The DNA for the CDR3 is TGCAGTGCCGGGACTAGCGGCACAGATACGCAGTATTTT. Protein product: CSAGTSGTDTQYF.

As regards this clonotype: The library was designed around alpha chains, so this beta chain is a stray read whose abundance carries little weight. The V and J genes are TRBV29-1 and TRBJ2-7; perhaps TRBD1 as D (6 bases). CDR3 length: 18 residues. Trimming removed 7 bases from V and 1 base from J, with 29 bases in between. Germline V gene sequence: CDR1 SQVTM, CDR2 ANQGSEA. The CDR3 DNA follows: TGCAGCGCTTACGCCAATTCTGACAGGTTGGGTCTGTCCTACGAGCAGTACTTC. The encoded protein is CSAYANSDRLGLSYEQYF.

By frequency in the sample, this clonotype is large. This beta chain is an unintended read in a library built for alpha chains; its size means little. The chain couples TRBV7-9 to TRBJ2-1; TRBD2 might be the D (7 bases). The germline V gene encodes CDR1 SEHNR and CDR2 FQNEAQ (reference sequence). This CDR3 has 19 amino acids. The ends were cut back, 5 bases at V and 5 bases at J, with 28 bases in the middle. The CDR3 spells CASSPGDLGRERSHNEQFF. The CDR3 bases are TGTGCCAGCAGCCCAGGGGATTTGGGGCGGGAGAGGTCACACAATGAGCAGTTCTTC.

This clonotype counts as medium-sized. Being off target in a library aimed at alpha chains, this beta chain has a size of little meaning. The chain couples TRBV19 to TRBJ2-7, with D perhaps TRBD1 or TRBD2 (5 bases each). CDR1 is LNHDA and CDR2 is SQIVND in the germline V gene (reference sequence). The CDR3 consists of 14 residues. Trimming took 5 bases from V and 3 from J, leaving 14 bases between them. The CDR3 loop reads CASSARGTGYEQYF. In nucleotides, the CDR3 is TGTGCCAGTAGTGCACGGGGCACGGGCTACGAGCAGTACTTC.

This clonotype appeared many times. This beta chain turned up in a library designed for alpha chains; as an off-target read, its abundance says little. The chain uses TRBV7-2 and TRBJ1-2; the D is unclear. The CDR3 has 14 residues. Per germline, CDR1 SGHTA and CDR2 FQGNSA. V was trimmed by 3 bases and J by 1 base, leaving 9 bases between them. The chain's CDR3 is CASSFSPDNYGYTF. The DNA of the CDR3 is TGTGCCAGCAGCTTTTCTCCAGATAACTATGGCTACACCTTC.

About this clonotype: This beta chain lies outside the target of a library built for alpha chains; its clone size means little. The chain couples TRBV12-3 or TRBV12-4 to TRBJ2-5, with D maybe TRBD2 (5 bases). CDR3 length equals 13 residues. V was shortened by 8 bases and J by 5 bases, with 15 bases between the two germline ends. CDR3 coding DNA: TGTGCCAGCGGCCTGGTCGGCGGGGAGACCCAGTACTTC. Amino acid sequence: CASGLVGGETQYF.

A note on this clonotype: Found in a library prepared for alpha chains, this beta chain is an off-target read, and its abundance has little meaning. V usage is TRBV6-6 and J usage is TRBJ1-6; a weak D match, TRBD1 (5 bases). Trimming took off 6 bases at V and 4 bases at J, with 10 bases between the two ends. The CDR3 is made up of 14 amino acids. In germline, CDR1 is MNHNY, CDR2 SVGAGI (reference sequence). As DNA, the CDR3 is TGTGCCAGCAGGGCGGCAGGGTATAATTCACCCCTCCACTTT. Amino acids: CASRAAGYNSPLHF.

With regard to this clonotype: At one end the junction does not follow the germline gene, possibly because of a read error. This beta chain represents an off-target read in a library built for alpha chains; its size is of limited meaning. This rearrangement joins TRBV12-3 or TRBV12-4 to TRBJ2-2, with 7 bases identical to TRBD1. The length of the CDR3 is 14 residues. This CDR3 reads CASSQTGNAGELFF. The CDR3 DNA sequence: TGTGCCAGCAGCCAGACAGGGAACGCCGGGGAGCTGTTTTTT.

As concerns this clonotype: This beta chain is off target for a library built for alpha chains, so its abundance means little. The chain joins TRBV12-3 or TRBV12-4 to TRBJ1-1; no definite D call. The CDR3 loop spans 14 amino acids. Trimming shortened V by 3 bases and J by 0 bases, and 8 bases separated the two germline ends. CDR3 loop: CASSFLGVNTEAFF. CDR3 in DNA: TGTGCCAGCAGTTTCCTGGGAGTGAACACTGAAGCTTTCTTT.

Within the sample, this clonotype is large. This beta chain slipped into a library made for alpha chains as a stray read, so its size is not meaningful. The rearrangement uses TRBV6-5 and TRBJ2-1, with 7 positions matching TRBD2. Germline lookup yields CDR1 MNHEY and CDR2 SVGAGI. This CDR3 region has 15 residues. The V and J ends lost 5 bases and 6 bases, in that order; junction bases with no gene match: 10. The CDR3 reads CASSPTGGRANEQFF. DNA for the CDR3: TGTGCCAGCAGTCCCACGGGGGGAAGGGCCAATGAGCAGTTCTTC.

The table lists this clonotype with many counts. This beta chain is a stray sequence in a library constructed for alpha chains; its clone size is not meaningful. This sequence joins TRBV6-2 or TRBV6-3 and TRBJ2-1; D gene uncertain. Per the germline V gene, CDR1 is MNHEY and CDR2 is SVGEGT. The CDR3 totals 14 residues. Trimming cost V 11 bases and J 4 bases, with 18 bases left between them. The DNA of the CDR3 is TGTGCCTCCTCGGCGGCCGAACGATACAATGAGCAGTTCTTC. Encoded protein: CASSAAERYNEQFF.

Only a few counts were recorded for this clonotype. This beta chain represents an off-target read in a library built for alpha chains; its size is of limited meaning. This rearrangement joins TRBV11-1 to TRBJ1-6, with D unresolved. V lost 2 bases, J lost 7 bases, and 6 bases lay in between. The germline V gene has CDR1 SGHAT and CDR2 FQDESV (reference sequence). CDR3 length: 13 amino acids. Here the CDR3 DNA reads TGTGCCAGCAGCTTATACGGCAATTCACCCCTCCACTTT. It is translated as CASSLYGNSPLHF.

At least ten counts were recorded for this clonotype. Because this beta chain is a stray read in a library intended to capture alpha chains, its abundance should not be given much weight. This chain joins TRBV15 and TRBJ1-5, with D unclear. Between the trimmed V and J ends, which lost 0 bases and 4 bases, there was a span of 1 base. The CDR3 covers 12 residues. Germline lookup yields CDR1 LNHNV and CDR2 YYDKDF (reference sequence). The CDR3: CATSRENQPQHF. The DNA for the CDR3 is TGTGCCACCAGCAGAGAGAATCAGCCCCAGCATTTT.

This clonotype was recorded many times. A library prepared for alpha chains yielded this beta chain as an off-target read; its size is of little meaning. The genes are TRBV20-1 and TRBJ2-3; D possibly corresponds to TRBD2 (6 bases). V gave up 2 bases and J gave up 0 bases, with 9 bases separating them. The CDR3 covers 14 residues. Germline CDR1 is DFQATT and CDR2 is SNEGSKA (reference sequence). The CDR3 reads CSARPGTSTDTQYF. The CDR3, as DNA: TGCAGTGCTAGACCCGGGACTAGCACAGATACGCAGTATTTT.

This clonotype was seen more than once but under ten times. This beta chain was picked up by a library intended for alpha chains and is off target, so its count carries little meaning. The CDR3, as DNA: TGTGCCAGCAGCCGGGGGGGGGCCAGCTATGGCTACACCTTC. Encoded protein: CASSRGGASYGYTF. The V and J genes are TRBV28 and TRBJ1-2; D is perhaps TRBD1 (6 bases). Germline values: CDR1 MDHEN, CDR2 SYDVKM. With 6 bases removed from V and 4 bases from J, the gap between germline ends came to 15 bases. This CDR3 contains 14 residues.

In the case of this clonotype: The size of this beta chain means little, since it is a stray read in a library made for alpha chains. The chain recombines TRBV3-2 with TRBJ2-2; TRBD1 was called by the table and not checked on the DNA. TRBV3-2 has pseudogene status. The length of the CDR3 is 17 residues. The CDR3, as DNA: TGTGCCAGCAGCCCTGGACAGGGAAGAGCGGACACCGGGGAGCTGTTTTTT. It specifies CASSPGQGRADTGELFF.